The 27 T cell receptor beta chains below all came from one sample that was sequenced in a study of blood T cell repertoires in COVID-19. Profiling relied on immunoSEQ multiplex PCR, and the TCRdb table lists in-frame clones only, not all of them. The table has approximately 260,000 clones, nearly 90% seen once. Specimen: peripheral blood. The receptors here all came from a woman aged 55 to 70 with COVID-19, enrolled during active disease.

This clone was seen only a few times. This rearrangement joins TRBV5-5 to TRBJ2-7; 7 nucleotides agree with TRBD1. This CDR3 spans 15 amino acids. CDR1 is SGHKS, CDR2 YYEKEE, per germline (reference sequence). Trimming removed 0 bases from V and 4 bases from J; junction bases left unmatched: 7. The CDR3 sequence: CASSLGQGFQYEQYF. The CDR3 nucleotides read TGTGCCAGCAGCTTGGGACAGGGCTTCCAATACGAGCAGTACTTC.

The chain has TRBV4-3 and TRBJ1-1; TRBD1 is a possible D gene (6 bases). Germline V gene data show CDR1 as LGHNA and CDR2 as YSLEER. This CDR3 is 14 amino acids long. V was pared by 2 bases and J by 1 base, with 8 bases between. As DNA, the CDR3 is TGCGCCAGCAGCCAAACCAGGGGGAACACTGAAGCTTTCTTT. Translation gives CASSQTRGNTEAFF.

The chain uses TRBV7-2 and TRBJ1-4; TRBD1 matches 7 bases. Looked up from germline, CDR1 is SGHTA and CDR2 is FQGNSA. The CDR3 sequence is 14 residues long. Losses at the gene ends were 5 bases for V and 7 bases for J; bases not matched to a gene: 7. The CDR3 sequence is CASSKQGSFEKLFF. CDR3 in DNA: TGTGCCAGCAGCAAACAGGGGTCCTTTGAAAAACTGTTTTTT. Full variable domain (rest looked up from reference TRBV7-2 and TRBJ1-4): GAGVSQSPSNKVTEKGKDVELRCDPISGHTALYWYRQSLGQGLEFLIYFQGNSAPDKSGLPSDRFSAERTGGSVSTLTIQRTQQEDSAVYLCASSKQGSFEKLFFGSGTQLSVL.

The rearrangement uses TRBV27 and TRBJ1-2; D is perhaps TRBD1 (6 bases). Germline lookup yields CDR1 MNHEY and CDR2 SMNVEV (reference sequence). Trimming shortened V by 6 bases and J by 4 bases, and 18 bases separated the two germline ends. The CDR3 length is 15 residues. The CDR3 DNA is TGTGCCAGCAGCTCACCCCGACAGGCCTCCTATGGCTACACCTTC. Residues: CASSSPRQASYGYTF.

The chain combines TRBV6-5 with TRBJ1-1; TRBD1 agrees at 8 bases. Germline lookup yields CDR1 MNHEY and CDR2 SVGAGI. V shed 6 bases and J 6 bases; nucleotides not matched to a gene: 6. This CDR3 contains 13 residues. The CDR3 coding sequence is TGTGCCAGCAGCCCCAGGGGGCAGGCTGAAGCTTTCTTT. This translates into CASSPRGQAEAFF.

The chain employs TRBV14 and TRBJ1-2; 7 bases match TRBD1. Germline CDR1 SGHDN, CDR2 FVKESK. V lost 1 base, J lost 7 bases, and 9 bases stayed unmatched. The CDR3 is 15 residues long. The CDR3 coding sequence is TGTGCCAGCAGCCAAGTTGCCAGGGGGACTTTTGGCTACACCTTC. It codes for CASSQVARGTFGYTF.

The J gene is TRBJ2-2, the V gene TRBV5-1; the D gene is possibly TRBD2 (5 bases). The CDR3 contains 16 residues. The V end lost 0 bases, the J end lost 9 bases, and 18 bases lay between the germline ends. Looked up from germline, CDR1 is SGHRS and CDR2 is YFSETQ. The CDR3 here is CASSLGPGVLPRELFF. The CDR3 bases are TGCGCCAGCAGCTTGGGTCCCGGGGTCCTCCCCAGGGAGCTGTTTTTT.

The chain recombines TRBV19 with TRBJ1-3; D unresolved. Per the germline V gene, CDR1 is LNHDA and CDR2 is SQIVND (reference sequence). Trimming stripped 4 bases from V and 0 bases from J, with 10 bases between. The CDR3 loop spans 15 amino acids. The CDR3 loop reads CASSSRSSSGNTIYF. CDR3 coding DNA: TGTGCCAGTAGTAGTCGTTCCTCCTCTGGAAACACCATATATTTT.

This rearrangement joins TRBV2 to TRBJ1-4, with 7 bases identical to TRBD1. The V and J ends lost 6 bases and 5 bases, in that order; junction bases with no gene match: 9. The CDR3 contains 15 residues. Germline CDR1 and CDR2: SNHLY and FYNNEI. For the CDR3, the DNA is TGTGCCAGCAGGGACCGGACAGGAAAAAATGAAAAACTGTTTTTT. This sequence encodes CASRDRTGKNEKLFF.

The CDR3: CASSQAGQGGGYTF. CDR3 coding DNA: TGTGCCAGCAGCCAAGCCGGACAGGGCGGCGGCTACACCTTC. J is TRBJ1-2 and V is TRBV3-1 (or the pseudogene TRBV3-2), with 8 bases identical to TRBD1. Unmatched junction bases numbered 6, after V lost 1 base and J lost 8 bases. CDR1 and CDR2 from the germline V gene are LGHDT and YNNKEL (reference sequence). The CDR3 is 14 amino acids.

The CDR3 loop is CASSGSGGGRETQYF. The CDR3 DNA is TGTGCCAGCAGCGGCAGTGGCGGGGGGAGGGAGACCCAGTACTTC. The V call is TRBV9, the J call TRBJ2-5; 8 nucleotides line up with TRBD2. Germline V gene data show CDR1 as SGDLS and CDR2 as YYNGEE. There are 15 residues in the CDR3. The V gene end was trimmed by 3 bases and the J gene end by 5 bases; junction bases not matched to a gene: 9.

This chain links TRBV13 with TRBJ2-7, with 10 positions matching TRBD2. The CDR3 loop spans 14 amino acids. V was pared by 5 bases and J by 5 bases, with 6 bases of the junction left unmatched. The germline gives CDR1 PRHDT, CDR2 FYEKMQ (reference sequence). DNA for the CDR3: TGTGCCAGCAGCCGCCCGACTAGCGGGCACGAGCAGTACTTC. Its translation is CASSRPTSGHEQYF.

The genes are TRBV6-5 and TRBJ1-6; no firm D call. The CDR3 loop spans 13 amino acids. CDR1 is MNHEY and CDR2 is SVGAGI in the germline V gene. Trimming pared 2 bases from V and 7 bases from J, leaving 6 bases between. The CDR3 loop reads CASSYEGNSPLHF. The CDR3 nucleotides read TGTGCCAGCAGTTACGAGGGAAATTCACCCCTCCACTTT.

The rearrangement joins TRBV11-2 to TRBJ2-2, with a weak D call TRBD1 (6 bases). Germline V gives CDR1 SGHAT, CDR2 FQNNGV. The CDR3 loop spans 16 amino acids. V dropped 5 bases and J dropped 3 bases, with 16 bases sitting between them. The CDR3 is CASSRPQGSDTGELFF. In DNA form, the CDR3 reads TGTGCCAGCAGCCGCCCACAGGGATCTGACACCGGGGAGCTGTTTTTT.

This clone has just one count. The chain has TRBV7-2 and TRBJ2-3; 11 positions match TRBD2. Germline loops: CDR1 SGHTA, CDR2 FQGNSA. The CDR3 loop spans 15 amino acids. V was clipped by 6 bases and J by 4 bases; unmatched bases: 6. The CDR3 sequence: CASSSTSGDADTQYF. DNA of the CDR3: TGTGCCAGCAGTTCGACTAGCGGGGACGCAGATACGCAGTATTTT.

The CDR3 DNA is TGCGCCAGCAGTCGCGGTAGTCGGTGGCAAGAGACCCAGTACTTC. Protein: CASSRGSRWQETQYF. J is TRBJ2-5 and V is TRBV5-1; D is undetermined. V gave up 5 bases and J gave up 2 bases, with 16 bases separating them. This CDR3 has 15 residues. CDR1 is SGHRS and CDR2 is YFSETQ in the germline V gene.

CDR3 residues: CASSATGRNTEAFF. The CDR3, as DNA: TGTGCCAGCAGTGCGACAGGGAGGAACACTGAAGCTTTCTTT. V and J are TRBV6-6 and TRBJ1-1, with TRBD1 matching 7 bases. Looked up from germline, CDR1 is MNHNY and CDR2 is SVGAGI (reference sequence). The CDR3 runs 14 residues. The trim removed 5 bases at V and 1 base at J, leaving 4 bases unmatched.

The chain combines TRBV5-1 with TRBJ1-4; a weak D match, TRBD1 (5 bases). Per the germline V gene, CDR1 is SGHRS and CDR2 is YFSETQ. The germline V and J ends were trimmed by 4 bases and 6 bases, with 16 bases remaining between them. This CDR3 contains 15 residues. The CDR3 reads CASSPQGPIYEKLFF. In DNA form, the CDR3 reads TGCGCCAGCAGCCCTCAGGGTCCAATTTATGAAAAACTGTTTTTT.

The chain carries TRBV5-5 and TRBJ1-1, with D perhaps matching TRBD1 (6 bases). The CDR3 is made up of 13 amino acids. Germline CDR1 and CDR2: SGHKS and YYEKEE (reference sequence). Trimming removed 1 base at V and 5 bases at J, with 9 bases between. The CDR3 protein is CASSLRGNTEAFF. The CDR3 DNA reads TGTGCCAGCAGCTTGAGGGGGAATACTGAAGCTTTCTTT. The variable domain in full, with the rest retrieved from reference TRBV5-5 and TRBJ1-1, is DAGVTQSPTHLIKTRGQQVTLRCSPISGHKSVSWYQQVLGQGPQFIFQYYEKEERGRGNFPDRFSARQFPNYSSELNVNALLLGDSALYLCASSLRGNTEAFFGQGTRLTVV.

The chain couples TRBV6-1 to TRBJ2-7; 8 bases line up with TRBD1. The CDR3 sequence is 16 residues long. The germline V gene has CDR1 MNHNS and CDR2 SASEGT. V was pared by 4 bases and J by 6 bases, with 14 bases of the junction left unmatched. The CDR3 DNA reads TGTGCCAGCAGTGCAAGGGTACAGGGGGTTGTGGGCGAGCAGTACTTC. Translation: CASSARVQGVVGEQYF.

This clone was detected a few times. This chain joins TRBV28 and TRBJ1-4; 10 bases are shared with TRBD1. The germline gives CDR1 MDHEN, CDR2 SYDVKM. CDR3 size: 14 residues. Trimming cost V 6 bases and J 8 bases; bases outside gene matches: 6. CDR3 DNA: TGTGCCAGCAGCTGGGGGACAGGGGACGAAAAACTGTTTTTT. Amino acids: CASSWGTGDEKLFF.

This sequence joins TRBV5-1 and TRBJ2-1; 14 bases match TRBD2. The V segment lost 1 base and the J segment 3 bases; nucleotides outside the gene matches: 3. This CDR3 has 17 amino acids. CDR1 is SGHRS, CDR2 YFSETQ, per germline. This CDR3 is CASSLRTSGGNYNEQFF. The DNA for the CDR3 is TGCGCCAGCAGCTTGAGGACTAGCGGGGGGAACTACAATGAGCAGTTCTTC.

The chain links TRBV20-1 to TRBJ1-5; D unclear. The CDR3 loop spans 11 amino acids. Germline V gives CDR1 DFQATT, CDR2 SNEGSKA (reference sequence). With 7 bases removed from V and 4 bases from J, the gap between germline ends came to 8 bases. The CDR3 here is CSVGDNQPQHF. CDR3 DNA: TGCAGTGTGGGAGATAATCAGCCCCAGCATTTT.

The chain uses TRBV9 and TRBJ1-5; D is ambiguous. Germline V gene sequence: CDR1 SGDLS, CDR2 YYNGEE. The CDR3 totals 15 residues. The V and J ends lost 0 bases and 3 bases respectively, with 10 bases between them. The CDR3 spells CASSVGVTDNQPQHF. The CDR3 DNA reads as TGTGCCAGCAGCGTAGGTGTTACAGACAATCAGCCCCAGCATTTT.

This clone was detected once. The CDR3 loop is CASSFSGGAPYEQYF. The DNA of the CDR3 is TGTGCCAGCAGTTTTAGCGGGGGGGCTCCCTACGAGCAGTACTTC. V and J are TRBV6-6 and TRBJ2-7, with 11 bases fitting TRBD2. Trimming removed 4 bases from V and 2 bases from J; junction bases left unmatched: 4. From germline, CDR1 is MNHNY and CDR2 SVGAGI (reference sequence). CDR3 size: 15 residues.

The genes are TRBV24-1 and TRBJ1-2, with D possibly matching TRBD1 (5 bases). This CDR3 is built from 13 residues. Germline CDR1 reads KGHDR; CDR2 reads SFDVKD. V was shortened by 12 bases and J by 4 bases, with 17 bases between the two germline ends. As DNA, the CDR3 is TGTGCCCTTCAGGGATCTCCCAGCTATGGCTACACCTTC. Protein sequence: CALQGSPSYGYTF.

The chain uses TRBV30 and TRBJ2-7; D gene uncertain. Trimming took 7 bases from V and 4 from J, leaving 17 bases between them. The germline gives CDR1 GTSNPN, CDR2 SVGIG (reference sequence). The CDR3 is 13 residues long. The CDR3 nucleotides read TGTGCCTCCCGCGCCAGCACTAAGTACGAGCAGTACTTC. Protein: CASRASTKYEQYF.